A selection of T cell receptor beta chains follows, all from one sample in a study of tissue T cells after allogeneic stem cell transplantation. The repertoire was sequenced with immunoSEQ multiplex PCR; TCRdb's copy has only in-frame clones and lacks some. The table lists about 3,700 clones, approximately 50% of them singletons. Sequences were derived from tissue from the ileum, sampled at autopsy. The origin of the receptors is a male donor older than 55 with lung cancer. Both conserved end residues are part of each CDR3. D genes are given only for firm matches. A row's size may be missing; if present it is once, few, many or a size class.

j_call cdr3_length v_call d_call clone_size cdr3_aa cdr3_nt
TRBJ1-4 16 TRBV5-5 . . CASSHGSGGPGEKLFF TGTGCCAGCAGCCACGGATCCGGGGGGCCGGGGGAAAAACTGTTTTTT
TRBJ2-3 11 TRBV2 . medium-sized CASSLGDTQYF TGTGCCAGCAGCCTGGGCGATACGCAGTATTTT
TRBJ1-1 16 TRBV27 . once CASSLSIGWRNTEAFF TGTGCCAGCAGTTTATCGATCGGGTGGAGGAACACTGAAGCTTTCTTT
TRBJ1-1 14 TRBV25-1 . . CASSRGGLRTEAFF TGTGCCAGCAGTCGGGGGGGGCTAAGGACTGAAGCTTTCTTT
TRBJ2-3 17 TRBV28 TRBD2 . CASSSPRGAGARDTQYF TGTGCCAGCAGTTCCCCTAGAGGAGCGGGAGCGAGAGATACGCAGTATTTT
TRBJ1-6 13 TRBV19 . . CASRGPNNSPLHF TGTGCCAGTAGGGGGCCGAATAATTCACCCCTCCACTTT
TRBJ2-7 14 TRBV29-1 . . CSARGGGSSYEQYF TGCAGCGCCAGGGGGGGAGGGAGCTCCTACGAGCAGTACTTC
TRBJ2-5 13 TRBV11-2 . once CASRLDHRESFYF TGTGCCAGCAGACTCGATCACCGGGAGTCTTTCTACTTC
TRBJ2-7 14 TRBV19 . . CASSPLVQPYEQYF TGTGCCAGTAGCCCCCTCGTGCAACCCTACGAGCAGTACTTC
TRBJ2-1 15 TRBV6-5 TRBD2 . CASSYGGGFYNEQFF TGTGCCAGCAGTTACGGCGGGGGTTTTTACAATGAGCAGTTCTTC
TRBJ2-3 14 TRBV18 . once CASSPGQGGDTQYF TGTGCCAGCTCACCGGGGCAGGGCGGCGATACGCAGTATTTT
TRBJ1-1 15 TRBV5-8 . . CASSLDAGGGTEAFF TGTGCCAGCAGCTTGGATGCGGGCGGGGGCACTGAAGCTTTCTTT
TRBJ2-2 15 TRBV3-1/TRBV3-2 TRBD2 . CASSQAWEGAGELFF TGTGCCAGCAGCCAAGCGTGGGAGGGTGCCGGGGAGCTGTTTTTT
TRBJ2-5 17 TRBV15 . . CATSRDLRSPATGTQYF TGTGCCACCAGCAGAGATCTCCGCAGCCCGGCGACTGGGACCCAGTACTTC
TRBJ2-1 15 TRBV3-1/TRBV3-2 . medium-sized CASSQDGRTPVVQFF TGTGCCAGCAGCCAAGATGGACGCACGCCGGTTGTGCAGTTCTTC
TRBJ1-5 15 TRBV7-6 TRBD1 . CASSPGQGARQPQHF TGTGCCAGCAGCCCGGGACAGGGGGCTCGGCAGCCCCAGCATTTT
TRBJ2-1 13 TRBV4-2 TRBD2 once CASSPRRGDEQFF TGTGCCAGCAGCCCCCGCCGGGGGGATGAGCAGTTCTTC
TRBJ1-5 13 TRBV29-1 . . CSVRHGGNQPQHF TGCAGCGTTCGACACGGCGGCAATCAGCCCCAGCATTTT
TRBJ2-3 12 TRBV30 TRBD2 medium-sized CVGGRSTDTQYF TGTGTCGGGGGGAGAAGCACAGATACGCAGTATTTT
TRBJ1-2 14 TRBV6-5 TRBD1 . CASRGTGGSRGYTF TGTGCCAGCAGGGGGACAGGGGGCTCTCGGGGCTACACCTTC
TRBJ2-7 13 TRBV13 . . CASSLAGAYEQYF TGTGCCAGCAGCTTAGCGGGCGCCTACGAGCAGTACTTC
TRBJ1-1 12 TRBV10-2 TRBD1 few CASSESDRGAFF TGCGCCAGCAGTGAGTCGGACAGGGGAGCTTTCTTT
TRBJ1-1 15 TRBV7-9 . . CASSPWGGDHTEAFF TGTGCCAGCAGCCCATGGGGAGGGGATCACACTGAAGCTTTCTTT
TRBJ2-7 15 TRBV11-1 TRBD2 few CASSVTSGREYEQYF TGTGCCAGCAGCGTAACTAGCGGGAGGGAGTACGAGCAGTACTTC
TRBJ1-1 13 TRBV2 . . CASTEGGLTEAFF TGTGCCAGCACAGAGGGGGGCTTGACTGAAGCTTTCTTT
TRBJ1-6 14 TRBV11-2 . medium-sized CASSLESYNSPLHF TGTGCCAGCAGCTTAGAATCCTATAATTCACCCCTCCACTTT
TRBJ2-3 14 TRBV30 . large CAWSVYSSTDTQYF TGTGCCTGGAGTGTGTACAGTAGCACAGATACGCAGTATTTT
TRBJ2-1 19 TRBV5-6 TRBD2 . CASSPVVTSEVGPYNEQFF TGTGCCAGCAGCCCGGTGGTAACTAGCGAGGTAGGGCCCTACAATGAGCAGTTCTTC
TRBJ2-3 17 TRBV27 TRBD2 . CASSTPRTRGWGDTQYF TGTGCCAGCAGTACCCCACGGACTAGGGGTTGGGGAGATACGCAGTATTTT
TRBJ1-2 14 TRBV6-6 . . CASSYSRGNYGYTF TGTGCCAGCAGTTACTCGAGGGGGAACTATGGCTACACCTTC
TRBJ1-1 15 TRBV7-9 TRBD1 large CASTPPGQVNTEAFF TGTGCCAGCACCCCTCCGGGACAGGTGAACACTGAAGCTTTCTTT
TRBJ1-5 15 TRBV6-6 . few CASSYSSGENQPQHF TGTGCCAGCAGTTACTCCTCGGGGGAAAATCAGCCCCAGCATTTT
TRBJ2-7 12 TRBV18 TRBD1 . CASSPGQGGLYF TGTGCCAGCTCGCCTGGACAGGGCGGGTTGTACTTC
TRBJ2-7 12 TRBV6-2/TRBV6-3 . . CASSYTVYEQYF TGTGCCAGCAGTTACACTGTCTACGAGCAGTACTTC
TRBJ1-6 15 TRBV6-5 . . CASSSLGQLNSPLHF TGTGCCAGCAGTTCCTTGGGGCAGCTTAATTCACCCCTCCACTTT
TRBJ2-2 17 TRBV3-1/TRBV3-2 . . CASSQDQGGGTGGELFF TGTGCCAGCAGCCAAGATCAAGGCGGAGGAACTGGCGGGGAGCTGTTTTTT
TRBJ1-6 18 TRBV15 TRBD1 . CATSRWGDKGQGNSPLHF TGTGCCACCAGCAGATGGGGAGATAAGGGACAGGGAAATTCACCCCTCCACTTT
TRBJ2-1 16 TRBV7-2 . . CASSLSANRGVNEQFF TGTGCCAGCAGCTTAAGCGCAAACCGAGGGGTCAATGAGCAGTTCTTC
TRBJ2-7 14 TRBV10-2 TRBD2 once CASTGLAGGYEQYF TGCGCCAGCACTGGACTAGCGGGGGGGTACGAGCAGTACTTC
TRBJ1-3 15 TRBV3-1/TRBV3-2 . medium-sized CASSQGSYSGNTIYF TGTGCCAGCAGCCAAGGAAGCTACTCTGGAAACACCATATATTTT
TRBJ1-4 14 TRBV5-1 TRBD1 . CASSSGQAQEKLFF TGCGCCAGCAGCTCTGGACAGGCCCAGGAAAAACTGTTTTTT
TRBJ2-1 15 TRBV30 TRBD2 . CAWSPGLAGRGEQFF TGTGCCTGGAGTCCGGGACTAGCGGGACGTGGTGAGCAGTTCTTC
TRBJ2-3 13 TRBV28 TRBD2 . CASSLSGGDTQYF TGTGCCAGCAGTTTGTCCGGGGGGGATACGCAGTATTTT
TRBJ2-7 16 TRBV4-3 . . CASSQGEGSRAYEQYF TGCGCCAGCAGCCAAGGTGAGGGCAGCAGGGCCTACGAGCAGTACTTC
TRBJ2-7 13 TRBV7-8 . . CASSRDGPGEQYF TGTGCCAGCAGCCGGGACGGGCCCGGCGAGCAGTACTTC
TRBJ2-5 15 TRBV18 TRBD2 few CASSPILAGGETQYF TGTGCCAGCTCACCAATACTAGCGGGGGGAGAGACCCAGTACTTC
TRBJ1-1 13 TRBV19 . . CASTKSSFTEAFF TGTGCCAGTACCAAGAGCTCGTTCACTGAAGCTTTCTTT
TRBJ1-1 14 TRBV5-1 . . CASSYQYGNTEAFF TGCGCCAGCAGCTACCAATATGGGAACACTGAAGCTTTCTTT
TRBJ1-6 16 TRBV7-9 TRBD1 . CASSLSKGAEGSPLHF TGTGCCAGCAGCCTTTCGAAGGGGGCAGAAGGGTCACCCCTCCACTTT
TRBJ2-5 14 TRBV14 . . CASSQVSFQETQYF TGTGCCAGCAGCCAAGTGTCTTTCCAAGAGACCCAGTACTTC
TRBJ1-1 13 TRBV11-3 . . CASSLKVNTEAFF TGTGCCAGCAGCTTAAAGGTGAACACTGAAGCTTTCTTT
TRBJ2-3 15 TRBV9 TRBD2 . CASSSGASSTDTQYF TGTGCCAGCAGCAGCGGGGCAAGTAGCACAGATACGCAGTATTTT
TRBJ1-2 12 TRBV9 . few CASSEPGADYTF TGTGCCAGCAGCGAACCTGGGGCCGACTACACCTTC
TRBJ1-1 12 TRBV7-9 . medium-sized CASSRLQGEAFF TGTGCCAGCAGCCGTCTGCAAGGCGAAGCTTTCTTT